Sequencing of this T cell receptor beta chain was carried out in a study of cytomegalovirus exposure and HLA in healthy donors. Study findings and constraints: Specific recognition of CMV antigens was confirmed in vitro for three chains (all CMV-associated). The dataset shows that most TCR sequences were rare, while some public TCRs occurred in many donors. The study flagged 150 to 200 TCR beta chains as cytomegalovirus-associated.

Generated by immunoSEQ multiplex PCR, the TCRdb table keeps only in-frame clones and is missing some. The table records 130,000 or so clones, 85% to 90% of them present only once. Germline values: CDR1 ENHRY, CDR2 SYGVKD. The CDR3 is made up of 14 amino acids. Trimming left V 7 bases short and J 2 bases short, with 14 bases between. About this clone itself: Its matching antigen is unknown.

This chain joins TRBV10-3 and TRBJ1-1; D unclear. The clonotype was recovered from a young woman in good health and CMV-seronegative. Sequenced input: PBMCs. The DNA for the CDR3 is TGTGCCATCATGCCCGGGGTCAGCAACACTGAAGCTTTCTTT. This translates into CAIMPGVSNTEAFF.